This T cell receptor beta chain was obtained from a study of molecular identifiers for immune sequencing clone quantification. Germline lookup yields CDR1 GTSNPN and CDR2 SVGIG (reference sequence). V shed 4 bases and J shed 4 bases, with 21 bases lying between them. The CDR3 totals 16 residues. Using its own MiXCR run on the PCR reads, TCRdb lists one record per CDR3 protein. The sample lists over 600,000 distinct CDR3 sequences, less than 20% occurring once. Naive CD8 T cell sorting was performed on the CD8+CD4-CCR7+CD45RA+ phenotype. This clonotype originated in a human donor in good health. Some libraries in this study had Jurkat cell RNA spiked in. The V call is TRBV30, the J call TRBJ2-3; D is unclear. The material sequenced was naive CD8+ T cells from blood, with Jurkat cell RNA spiked in. Subset of the sample: FACS-sorted CD8+CD4-CCR7+CD45RA+ naive T cells. CDR3 loop: CAWNLETYKAPDTQYF. The CDR3 bases are TGTGCCTGGAACCTTGAAACTTACAAGGCCCCAGATACGCAGTATTTT.